This T cell receptor (beta chain) stems from a study of T cell responses to AZD1222 COVID-19 vaccine. Between the trimmed V and J ends, which lost 5 bases and 5 bases, there was a span of 9 bases. The CDR3 is 12 amino acids. The study's findings and limits: The study found Spike-specific TCR breadth and depth rose after two AZD1222 doses.

This clone was observed a single time. The target antigen is unknown. Sequencing used immunoSEQ multiplex PCR; TCRdb keeps in-frame clones, though not all of them. The sample yields more than 85,000 clones, around 93% seen once. The clonotype was recovered from an adult who received the AZD1222 COVID-19 vaccine. Sequencing was performed on peripheral blood, taken 28 days after the second AZD1222 dose. The V call is TRBV12-3 or TRBV12-4, the J call TRBJ1-2, with D perhaps TRBD1 (5 bases). The CDR3 DNA reads as TGTGCCAGCAGTCCCCGACAGTATGGCTACACCTTC. Protein product: CASSPRQYGYTF.